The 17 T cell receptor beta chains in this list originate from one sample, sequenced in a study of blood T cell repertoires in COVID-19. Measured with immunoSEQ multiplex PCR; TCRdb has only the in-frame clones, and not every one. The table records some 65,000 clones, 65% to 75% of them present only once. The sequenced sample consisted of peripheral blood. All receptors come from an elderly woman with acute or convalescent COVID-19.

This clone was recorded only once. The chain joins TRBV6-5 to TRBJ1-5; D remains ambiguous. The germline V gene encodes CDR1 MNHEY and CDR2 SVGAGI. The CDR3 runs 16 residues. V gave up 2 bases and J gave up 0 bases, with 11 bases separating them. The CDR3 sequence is CASSYPDEGSNQPQHF. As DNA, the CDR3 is TGTGCCAGCAGTTACCCAGACGAGGGTAGCAATCAGCCCCAGCATTTT.

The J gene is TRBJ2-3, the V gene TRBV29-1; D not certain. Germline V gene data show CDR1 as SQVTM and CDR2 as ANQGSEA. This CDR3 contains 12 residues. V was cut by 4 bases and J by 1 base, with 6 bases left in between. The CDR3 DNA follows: TGCAGCGTTGTTCCGGGCACAGATACGCAGTATTTT. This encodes CSVVPGTDTQYF.

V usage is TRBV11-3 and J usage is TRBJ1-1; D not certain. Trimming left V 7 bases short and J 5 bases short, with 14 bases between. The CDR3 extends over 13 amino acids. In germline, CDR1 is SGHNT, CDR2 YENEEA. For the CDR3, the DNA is TGTGCCAGCATGGCGGTACGGGAGACTGAAGCTTTCTTT. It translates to CASMAVRETEAFF.

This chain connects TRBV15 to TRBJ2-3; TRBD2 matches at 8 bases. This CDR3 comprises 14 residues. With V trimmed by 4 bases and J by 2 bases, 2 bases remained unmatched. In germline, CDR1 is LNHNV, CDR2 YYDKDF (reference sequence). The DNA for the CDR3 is TGTGCCACCAGCATCGGGGGGGACACAGATACGCAGTATTTT. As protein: CATSIGGDTDTQYF.

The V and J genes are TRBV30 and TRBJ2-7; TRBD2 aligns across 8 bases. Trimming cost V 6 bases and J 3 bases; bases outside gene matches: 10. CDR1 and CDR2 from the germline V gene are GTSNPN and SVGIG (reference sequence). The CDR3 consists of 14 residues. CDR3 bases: TGTGCCTGCCTCCGGGAGGGGCGCCGCTACGAGCAGTACTTC. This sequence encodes CACLREGRRYEQYF.

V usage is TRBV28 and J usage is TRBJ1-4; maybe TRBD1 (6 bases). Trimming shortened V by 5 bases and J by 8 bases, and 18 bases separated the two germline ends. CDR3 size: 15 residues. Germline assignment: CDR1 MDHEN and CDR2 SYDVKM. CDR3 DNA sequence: TGTGCCAGCAGTGTGACAGGTTCTCTTTTCGAAAAACTGTTTTTT. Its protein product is CASSVTGSLFEKLFF.

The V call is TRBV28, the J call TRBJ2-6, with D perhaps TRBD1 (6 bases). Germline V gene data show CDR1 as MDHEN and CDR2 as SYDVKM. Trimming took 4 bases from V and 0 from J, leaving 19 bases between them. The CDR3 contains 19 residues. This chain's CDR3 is CASSSNTGYGSSGANVLTF. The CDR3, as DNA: TGTGCCAGCAGTTCCAACACAGGGTATGGTAGCTCTGGGGCCAACGTCCTGACTTTC. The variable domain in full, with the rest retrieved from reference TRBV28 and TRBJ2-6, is DVKVTQSSRYLVKRTGEKVFLECVQDMDHENMFWYRQDPGLGLRLIYFSYDVKMKEKGDIPEGYSVSREKKERFSLILESASTNQTSMYLCASSSNTGYGSSGANVLTFGAGSRLTVL.

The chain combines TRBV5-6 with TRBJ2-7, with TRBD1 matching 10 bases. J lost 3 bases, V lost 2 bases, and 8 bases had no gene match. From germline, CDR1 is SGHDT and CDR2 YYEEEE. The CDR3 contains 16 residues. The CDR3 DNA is TGTGCCAGCAGCTTATTAACCGGGACAGGGGACTACGAGCAGTACTTC. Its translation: CASSLLTGTGDYEQYF. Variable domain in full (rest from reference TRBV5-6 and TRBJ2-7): DAGVTQSPTHLIKTRGQQVTLRCSPKSGHDTVSWYQQALGQGPQFIFQYYEEEERQRGNFPDRFSGHQFPNYSSELNVNALLLGDSALYLCASSLLTGTGDYEQYFGPGTRLTVT.

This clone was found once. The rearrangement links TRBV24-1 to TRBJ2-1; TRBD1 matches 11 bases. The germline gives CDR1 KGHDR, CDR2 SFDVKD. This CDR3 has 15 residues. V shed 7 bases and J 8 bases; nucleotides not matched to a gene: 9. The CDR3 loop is CATSRDRGFIDEQFF. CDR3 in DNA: TGTGCCACCAGCCGGGACAGGGGGTTTATAGATGAGCAGTTCTTC.

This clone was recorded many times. CDR3 nucleotides: TGCGCCAGCAGCCCATACAGGGGGCAAGGCACTGAAGCTTTCTTT. Residues: CASSPYRGQGTEAFF. V usage is TRBV5-1 and J usage is TRBJ1-1; 9 bases agree with TRBD1. The length of the CDR3 is 15 residues. CDR1 is SGHRS, CDR2 YFSETQ, per germline. J was trimmed by 4 bases and V by 4 bases; bases with no gene match: 8.

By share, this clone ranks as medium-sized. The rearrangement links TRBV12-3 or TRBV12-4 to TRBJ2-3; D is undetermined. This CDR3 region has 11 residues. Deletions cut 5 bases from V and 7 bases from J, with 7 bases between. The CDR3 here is CASSALNTQYF. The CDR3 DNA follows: TGTGCCAGCAGTGCCCTAAATACGCAGTATTTT.

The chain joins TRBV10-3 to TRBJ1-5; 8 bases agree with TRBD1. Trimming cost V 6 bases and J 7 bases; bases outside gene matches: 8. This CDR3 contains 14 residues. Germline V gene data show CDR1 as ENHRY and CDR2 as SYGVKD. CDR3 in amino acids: CAIRSGTGRQPQHF. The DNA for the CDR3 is TGTGCCATCAGATCCGGGACAGGTAGACAGCCCCAGCATTTT.

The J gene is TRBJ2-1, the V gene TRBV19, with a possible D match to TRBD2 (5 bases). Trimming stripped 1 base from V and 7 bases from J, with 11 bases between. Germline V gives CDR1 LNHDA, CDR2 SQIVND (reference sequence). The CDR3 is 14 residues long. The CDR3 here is CASSIGRSWNEQFF. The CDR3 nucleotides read TGTGCCAGTAGTATAGGGAGGTCCTGGAATGAGCAGTTCTTC.

For the CDR3, the DNA is TGTGCCAGCAAGGCTAGCGGGACGGCCTACGAGCAGTACTTC. This codes for CASKASGTAYEQYF. The chain recombines TRBV6-5 with TRBJ2-7; 9 nucleotides line up with TRBD2. The length of the CDR3 is 14 residues. CDR1 MNHEY and CDR2 SVGAGI come from the germline V gene. Trimming cost V 7 bases and J 2 bases; bases outside gene matches: 6.

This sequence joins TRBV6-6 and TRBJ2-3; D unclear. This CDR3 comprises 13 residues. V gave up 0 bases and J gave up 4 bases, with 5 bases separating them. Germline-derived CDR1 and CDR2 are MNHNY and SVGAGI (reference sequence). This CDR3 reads CASSYSAADTQYF. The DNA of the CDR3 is TGTGCCAGCAGTTACTCGGCCGCAGATACGCAGTATTTT.

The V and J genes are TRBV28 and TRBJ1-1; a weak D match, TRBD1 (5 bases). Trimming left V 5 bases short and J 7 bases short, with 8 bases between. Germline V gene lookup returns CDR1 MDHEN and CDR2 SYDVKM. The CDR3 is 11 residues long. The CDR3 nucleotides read TGTGCCAGCAGTGGGGGGGGTGAAGCTTTCTTT. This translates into CASSGGGEAFF. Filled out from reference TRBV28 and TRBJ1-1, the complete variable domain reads DVKVTQSSRYLVKRTGEKVFLECVQDMDHENMFWYRQDPGLGLRLIYFSYDVKMKEKGDIPEGYSVSREKKERFSLILESASTNQTSMYLCASSGGGEAFFGQGTRLTVV.

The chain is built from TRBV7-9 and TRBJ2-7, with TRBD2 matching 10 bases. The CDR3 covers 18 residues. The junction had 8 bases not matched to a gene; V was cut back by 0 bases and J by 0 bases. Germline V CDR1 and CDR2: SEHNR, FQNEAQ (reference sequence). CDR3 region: CASSLAVGPSGSSYEQYF. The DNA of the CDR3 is TGTGCCAGCAGCTTAGCGGTGGGGCCTAGCGGGAGCTCCTACGAGCAGTACTTC.